This section outlines one T cell receptor beta chain sequence together with its context. As yet, its antigen is unknown. Then a second PCR, running roughly 7 to 12 cycles, was carried out with a sample-barcoded 5' primer and a J-beta primer mix. One entry per CDR3 protein results from TCRdb running MiXCR on the 5' RACE reads. The sample records about 1.8 million distinct CDR3 sequences, about 50% being singletons. Isolated per sample were at least 6 million PBMCs. Germline loops: CDR1 SGHVS, CDR2 FNYEAQ. The CDR3 runs 15 residues. V was cut by 5 bases and J by 2 bases, with 13 bases left in between. These data are taken from a study of blood T cells in healthy people across ages. Study findings and constraints: Strong correlation linked observed beta diversity and percent naive T cells.

This TCR was sampled from a woman aged 40 to 50 in good health. The chain combines TRBV7-6 with TRBJ1-5; D possibly corresponds to TRBD1 (6 bases). Sequenced material: blood. CDR3 amino acids: CASSPIPGGNQPQHF. The CDR3 DNA follows: TGTGCCAGCAGCCCAATCCCAGGGGGCAATCAGCCCCAGCATTTT.